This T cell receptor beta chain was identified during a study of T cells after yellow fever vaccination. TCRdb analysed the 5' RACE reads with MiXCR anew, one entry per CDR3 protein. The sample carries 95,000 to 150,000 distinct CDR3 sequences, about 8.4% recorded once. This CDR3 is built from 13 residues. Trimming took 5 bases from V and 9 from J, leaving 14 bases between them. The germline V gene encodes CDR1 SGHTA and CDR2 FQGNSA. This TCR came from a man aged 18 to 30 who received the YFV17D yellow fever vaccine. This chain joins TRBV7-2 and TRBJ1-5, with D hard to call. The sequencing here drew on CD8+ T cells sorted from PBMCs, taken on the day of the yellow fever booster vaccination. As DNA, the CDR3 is TGTGCCAGCAGCCAGAACGCATTGTGGCCCCAGCATTTT. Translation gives CASSQNALWPQHF.